This T cell receptor (beta chain) was profiled in a study of T-cell memory formation after mild COVID-19. Study-level points and caveats: A second wave expanding day 15 to 37 was CD4+-biased; contracting clones were balanced.

As regards this clonotype: What it binds is not known.

TCRdb re-called the 5' RACE reads with MiXCR, one entry per CDR3 protein. Of about 400,000 distinct CDR3 sequences in the sample, about a quarter were seen once. This CDR3 has 16 amino acids. Per germline, CDR1 SGHRS and CDR2 YFSETQ. J lost 12 bases, V lost 4 bases, and 16 bases had no gene match. This TCR came from an adult woman who had mild COVID-19 (a few samples of this study predate the infection). Cell type and time point are not known. Material for sequencing was PBMCs or a T cell subset sorted from them (not recorded which). V and J are TRBV5-1 and TRBJ2-1; TRBD2 aligns across 10 bases. The CDR3 sequence is CASSGGTSATGERQFF. DNA for the CDR3: TGCGCCAGCAGCGGGGGGACTAGCGCCACAGGGGAGCGGCAGTTCTTC.